The rows below give T cell receptor beta chains drawn from one sample of a study of beta chain features in type 1 diabetes. Here immunoSEQ multiplex PCR was the method, and the copy in TCRdb shows in-frame clones only, minus some. Among 35,000 to 50,000 clones listed, 50% were seen once. The material sequenced was stem cell memory CD4+ T cells from blood. The receptors come from a woman under 40 in good health. The CDR3 runs from the conserved cysteine through the conserved F or W. A D gene is named only where the DNA matches it firmly. Expanded clones are given a class, and other clones once, few, many or no size at all.

>TRBD2|TRBV7-9|.|TRBJ2-1
CASSSPSGRAINEQFF
TGTGCCAGCAGCTCCCCCAGCGGGAGGGCCATCAATGAGCAGTTCTTC
>TRBD1|TRBV30|.|TRBJ1-5
CACDRGTGNQPQHF
TGTGCCTGCGACAGGGGAACGGGCAATCAGCCCCAGCATTTT
>.|TRBV18|few|TRBJ2-7
CASSPPVNHEQYF
TGTGCCAGCTCACCACCCGTTAATCACGAGCAGTACTTC
>.|TRBV6-5|.|TRBJ2-7
CASSPPHRDPQYF
TGTGCCAGCAGCCCCCCTCACAGGGACCCGCAGTACTTC
>.|TRBV2|.|TRBJ1-2
CASSQEGNYGYTF
TGTGCCAGCAGTCAGGAGGGAAACTATGGCTACACCTTC
>TRBD2|TRBV18|.|TRBJ2-7
CASSPQGEGFEQYF
TGTGCCAGCTCACCTCAAGGGGAGGGTTTCGAGCAGTACTTC
>TRBD2|TRBV9|few|TRBJ2-7
CASSVESGGAYEQYF
TGTGCCAGCAGCGTAGAATCGGGGGGGGCTTACGAGCAGTACTTC
>.|TRBV9|.|TRBJ2-3
CASSVAAGSFSTDTQYF
TGTGCCAGCAGCGTAGCCGCAGGGTCCTTTAGCACAGATACGCAGTATTTT
>.|TRBV28|.|TRBJ2-7
CASSLNPTYEQYF
TGTGCCAGCAGTCTAAACCCAACCTACGAGCAGTACTTC
>.|TRBV5-6|.|TRBJ2-7
CASSLGPEQYF
TGTGCCAGCAGCTTGGGGCCCGAGCAGTACTTC
>.|TRBV6-5|few|TRBJ1-5
CASSLSVWSNQPQHF
TGTGCCAGCAGCCTATCTGTGTGGAGCAATCAGCCCCAGCATTTT
>TRBD2|TRBV5-4|few|TRBJ2-4
CASSTRLAGERDIQYF
TGTGCCAGCAGCACCAGACTAGCGGGAGAGCGGGACATTCAGTACTTC
>.|TRBV5-8|.|TRBJ2-1
CASSRRQYNEQFF
TGTGCCAGCAGCCGTCGACAGTACAATGAGCAGTTCTTC
>TRBD2|TRBV7-9|.|TRBJ2-1
CASSFGTSGGYNEQFF
TGTGCCAGCAGCTTCGGGACTAGCGGGGGGTACAATGAGCAGTTCTTC
>TRBD1|TRBV7-6|.|TRBJ2-7
CASSAVGQGSYEQYF
TGTGCCAGCAGCGCAGTCGGACAGGGGTCCTACGAGCAGTACTTC
>.|TRBV10-3|.|TRBJ2-1
CAIKEGAVDEQFF
TGTGCCATCAAGGAGGGGGCGGTGGATGAGCAGTTCTTC
>.|TRBV7-2|.|TRBJ2-1
CASSSKSGWWSYNEQFF
TGTGCCAGCAGCTCCAAATCGGGGTGGTGGTCCTACAATGAGCAGTTCTTC
>.|TRBV7-2|few|TRBJ2-7
CASSLGGPRSYEQYF
TGTGCCAGCAGCTTAGGGGGCCCCCGCTCCTACGAGCAGTACTTC
>TRBD1|TRBV4-3|few|TRBJ2-7
CASSQGQGREQYF
TGCGCCAGCAGCCAGGGACAGGGGCGCGAGCAGTACTTC
>.|TRBV7-9|.|TRBJ2-3
CASSQGPNTDTQYF
TGTGCCAGCAGCCAGGGCCCGAACACAGATACGCAGTATTTT
>TRBD1|TRBV18|.|TRBJ2-7
CASSPPGRGPYEQYF
TGTGCCAGCTCACCACCGGGTAGGGGGCCCTACGAGCAGTACTTC
>TRBD2|TRBV7-2|.|TRBJ2-7
CASSLGSPAGVGDEQYF
TGTGCCAGCAGCTTAGGGTCGCCAGCGGGAGTCGGCGACGAGCAGTACTTC
>.|TRBV30|.|TRBJ1-5
CAWNEALGVQPQHF
TGTGCCTGGAATGAGGCCTTAGGGGTTCAGCCCCAGCATTTT
>.|TRBV4-3|few|TRBJ2-1
CASSQGQVSPTYNEQFF
TGCGCCAGCAGCCAAGGGCAAGTCTCCCCCACCTACAATGAGCAGTTCTTC
>TRBD2|TRBV28|.|TRBJ2-5
CASRPNIGRAIETQYF
TGTGCCAGCAGGCCTAACATCGGGAGGGCCATCGAGACCCAGTACTTC
>.|TRBV19|.|TRBJ2-7
CASSSRGYEQYF
TGTGCCAGTAGTTCCAGGGGTTACGAGCAGTACTTC
>.|TRBV7-2|few|TRBJ1-2
CASSPTGYGYTF
TGTGCCAGCAGCCCAACCGGCTATGGCTACACCTTC
>.|TRBV7-2|.|TRBJ2-5
CASSWLTGSQETQYF
TGTGCCAGCAGCTGGCTCACAGGAAGCCAAGAGACCCAGTACTTC
>TRBD2|TRBV15|.|TRBJ2-5
CATSRDKSGLAGQETQYF
TGTGCCACCAGCAGAGATAAAAGTGGACTAGCGGGCCAAGAGACCCAGTACTTC
>.|TRBV28|.|TRBJ1-1
CASSLWGGGRNTEAFF
TGTGCCAGCAGTTTATGGGGAGGGGGGAGGAACACTGAAGCTTTCTTT
>TRBD2|TRBV6-1|.|TRBJ2-1
CASSEDGLARLNEQFF
TGTGCCAGCAGTGAAGACGGACTAGCGAGACTCAATGAGCAGTTCTTC
>TRBD2|TRBV28|.|TRBJ2-1
CASETSGSRNEQFF
TGTGCCAGCGAGACTAGCGGGAGTAGGAATGAGCAGTTCTTC
>TRBD1|TRBV19|few|TRBJ2-3
CASSKQGLATQYF
TGTGCCAGTAGTAAACAGGGGTTGGCTACGCAGTATTTT
>TRBD2|TRBV14|few|TRBJ2-1
CASSRTGLAARYNEQFF
TGTGCCAGCAGCCGCACAGGACTAGCGGCCCGCTACAATGAGCAGTTCTTC
>TRBD2|TRBV7-2|few|TRBJ2-7
CASSLTSGSYEQYF
TGTGCCAGCAGCTTAACTAGCGGCTCCTACGAGCAGTACTTC
>TRBD1|TRBV6-6|.|TRBJ2-7
CASSWGTGSYEQYF
TGTGCCAGCAGTTGGGGGACAGGCTCCTACGAGCAGTACTTC
>.|TRBV7-2|few|TRBJ2-7
CASSTRGSYEQYF
TGTGCCAGCAGCACTAGGGGGTCCTACGAGCAGTACTTC
>TRBD2|TRBV11-2|.|TRBJ2-1
CASSLTGLASDEQFF
TGTGCCAGCAGCTTAACGGGACTAGCATCGGATGAGCAGTTCTTC
>TRBD2|TRBV7-3|.|TRBJ2-1
CASSLASGSGNEQFF
TGTGCCAGCAGCTTAGCTAGCGGGAGCGGCAATGAGCAGTTCTTC
>TRBD2|TRBV7-2|few|TRBJ2-7
CASSLAMASGNYEQYF
TGTGCCAGCAGCTTAGCGATGGCTAGCGGAAACTACGAGCAGTACTTC
>.|TRBV28|few|TRBJ2-7
CASSLEGATPPYEQYF
TGTGCCAGCAGTTTAGAGGGCGCCACGCCACCCTACGAGCAGTACTTC
>.|TRBV14|.|TRBJ2-1
CASSQEGRAAYNEQFF
TGTGCCAGCAGCCAAGAAGGCAGGGCCGCCTACAATGAGCAGTTCTTC
>.|TRBV6-6|.|TRBJ1-5
CASSPGRDQPQHF
TGTGCCAGCAGTCCCGGGAGGGATCAGCCCCAGCATTTT
>.|TRBV9|.|TRBJ1-1
CASSALTANTEAFF
TGTGCCAGCAGCGCCCTGACAGCGAACACTGAAGCTTTCTTT
>TRBD2|TRBV9|.|TRBJ2-1
CASSPRLAGDEQFF
TGTGCCAGCAGCCCGAGACTAGCGGGCGATGAGCAGTTCTTC
>.|TRBV6-1|few|TRBJ2-2
CASSEVSRQSNTGELFF
TGTGCCAGCAGTGAAGTATCCCGCCAGTCGAACACCGGGGAGCTGTTTTTT
>.|TRBV23-1|.|TRBJ2-5
CASRKPENQGHTKETQYF
TGCGCCAGCAGAAAGCCCGAAAACCAGGGACACACTAAAGAGACCCAGTACTTC
>TRBD2|TRBV18|few|TRBJ2-3
CASSRGTSGSIGTDTQYF
TGTGCCAGCTCCCGTGGGACTAGCGGGAGCATTGGCACAGATACGCAGTATTTT
>TRBD2|TRBV6-1|.|TRBJ2-1
CAGALGAGANEQFF
TGTGCCGGAGCATTGGGTGCGGGAGCCAATGAGCAGTTCTTC
>TRBD2|TRBV7-2|few|TRBJ2-1
CASSLRFPSGRSYNEQFF
TGTGCCAGCAGCTTACGGTTTCCTAGCGGGCGCTCCTACAATGAGCAGTTCTTC
>TRBD2|TRBV7-9|.|TRBJ2-7
CASSLVVGGSGRRSDEQYF
TGTGCCAGCAGCTTGGTGGTGGGTGGTAGCGGGAGGAGATCCGACGAGCAGTACTTC
>.|TRBV7-9|once|TRBJ2-1
CASSLSGRGTEQFF
TGTGCCAGCAGCTTAAGTGGTCGGGGTACTGAGCAGTTCTTC
>.|TRBV7-6|few|TRBJ2-2
CASRPEWSTGELFF
TGTGCCAGCAGACCCGAATGGAGCACCGGGGAGCTGTTTTTT